Listed here is a single T cell receptor (beta chain). Antigen unknown. The data are from a study of OX40 agonist ivuxolimab in advanced cancers. Study-wide points: The work left the antigen specificity of expanded peripheral T cells undetermined.

Sequenced by immunoSEQ multiplex PCR; TCRdb stores in-frame clones only, minus some. The table records about 39,000 clones, roughly nine tenths of them present only once. Germline V CDR1 and CDR2: MDHEN, SYDVKM. With 5 bases clipped from V and 2 bases from J, the junction kept 9 bases outside the gene matches. The length of the CDR3 is 15 residues. The receptor was derived from an adult with an advanced solid tumor such as melanoma, head and neck, liver or kidney cancer. The V call is TRBV28, the J call TRBJ2-7; 7 bases line up with TRBD1. This material consisted of CD4+ or CD8+ T cells sorted from blood, taken in a trial of the OX40 agonist ivuxolimab. For the CDR3, the DNA is TGTGCCAGCAGTCTTACAGGGGAAATTGCCTACGAGCAGTACTTC. This gives the protein CASSLTGEIAYEQYF.